This TCR beta chain was profiled in a study of shared clonotypes between healthy human individuals. CDR3 size: 15 residues. CDR1 and CDR2 (germline): SGHAT, FQNNGV. V was clipped by 2 bases and J by 2 bases, with 13 bases between them. Assay used: immunoSEQ multiplex PCR; TCRdb lists only in-frame clones, some missing. The sample has a few hundred thousand clones; 60% to 70% are singletons. The J gene is TRBJ2-7, the V gene TRBV11-2; D possibly matches TRBD1 or TRBD2 (5 bases each). The origin of this receptor is a young man in good health. Sequencing was carried out using memory CD4+ T cells sorted from blood. Subset indicated: CD45RA-negative fraction. The CDR3 protein is CASSLYRGPTYEQYF. The DNA for the CDR3 is TGTGCCAGCAGCTTATACCGGGGACCGACCTACGAGCAGTACTTC.